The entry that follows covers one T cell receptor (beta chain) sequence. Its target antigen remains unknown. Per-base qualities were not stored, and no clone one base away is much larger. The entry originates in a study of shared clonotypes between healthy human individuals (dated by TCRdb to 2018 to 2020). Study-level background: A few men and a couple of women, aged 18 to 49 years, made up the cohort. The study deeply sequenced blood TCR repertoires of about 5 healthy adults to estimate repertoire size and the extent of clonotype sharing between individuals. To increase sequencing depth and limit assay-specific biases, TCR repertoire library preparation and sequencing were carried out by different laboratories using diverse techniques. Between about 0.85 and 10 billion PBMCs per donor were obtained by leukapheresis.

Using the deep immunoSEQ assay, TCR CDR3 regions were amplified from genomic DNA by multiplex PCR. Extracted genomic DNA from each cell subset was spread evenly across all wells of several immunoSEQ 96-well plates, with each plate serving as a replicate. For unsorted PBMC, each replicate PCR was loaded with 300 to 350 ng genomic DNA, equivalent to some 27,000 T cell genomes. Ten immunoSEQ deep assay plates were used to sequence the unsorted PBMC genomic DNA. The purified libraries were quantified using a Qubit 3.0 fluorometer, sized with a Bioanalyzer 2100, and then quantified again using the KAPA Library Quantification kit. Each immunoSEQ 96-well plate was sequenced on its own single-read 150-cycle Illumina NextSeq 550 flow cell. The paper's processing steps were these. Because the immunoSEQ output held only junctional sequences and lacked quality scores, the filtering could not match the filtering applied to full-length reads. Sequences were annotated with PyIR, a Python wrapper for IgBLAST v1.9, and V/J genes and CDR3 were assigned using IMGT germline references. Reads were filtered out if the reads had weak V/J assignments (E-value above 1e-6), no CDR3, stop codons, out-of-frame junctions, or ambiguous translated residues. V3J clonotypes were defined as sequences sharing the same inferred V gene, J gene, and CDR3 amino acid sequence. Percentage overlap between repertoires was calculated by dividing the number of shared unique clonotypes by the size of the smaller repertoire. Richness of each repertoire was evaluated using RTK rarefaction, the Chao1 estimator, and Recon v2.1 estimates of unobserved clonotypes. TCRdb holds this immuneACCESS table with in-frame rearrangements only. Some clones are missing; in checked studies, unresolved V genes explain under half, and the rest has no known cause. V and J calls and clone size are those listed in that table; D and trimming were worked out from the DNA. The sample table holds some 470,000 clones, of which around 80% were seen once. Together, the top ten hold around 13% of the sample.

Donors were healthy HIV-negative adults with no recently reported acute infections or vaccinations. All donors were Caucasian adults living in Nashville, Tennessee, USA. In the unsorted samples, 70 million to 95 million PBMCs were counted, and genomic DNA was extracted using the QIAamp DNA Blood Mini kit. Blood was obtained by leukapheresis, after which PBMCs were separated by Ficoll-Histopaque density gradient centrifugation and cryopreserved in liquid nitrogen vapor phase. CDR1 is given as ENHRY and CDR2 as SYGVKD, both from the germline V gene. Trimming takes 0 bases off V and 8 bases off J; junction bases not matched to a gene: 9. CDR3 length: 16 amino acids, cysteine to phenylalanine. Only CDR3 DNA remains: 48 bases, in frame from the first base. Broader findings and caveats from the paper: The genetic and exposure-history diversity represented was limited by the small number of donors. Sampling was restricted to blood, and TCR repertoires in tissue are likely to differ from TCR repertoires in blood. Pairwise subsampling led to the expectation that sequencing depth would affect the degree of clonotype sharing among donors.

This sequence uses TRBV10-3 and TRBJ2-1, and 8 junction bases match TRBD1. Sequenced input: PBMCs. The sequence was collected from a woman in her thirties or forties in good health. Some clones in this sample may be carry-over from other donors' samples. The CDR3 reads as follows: CAISESTQGAKDEQFF. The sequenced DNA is TGTGCCATCAGTGAGTCGACTCAGGGGGCGAAGGATGAGCAGTTCTTC.